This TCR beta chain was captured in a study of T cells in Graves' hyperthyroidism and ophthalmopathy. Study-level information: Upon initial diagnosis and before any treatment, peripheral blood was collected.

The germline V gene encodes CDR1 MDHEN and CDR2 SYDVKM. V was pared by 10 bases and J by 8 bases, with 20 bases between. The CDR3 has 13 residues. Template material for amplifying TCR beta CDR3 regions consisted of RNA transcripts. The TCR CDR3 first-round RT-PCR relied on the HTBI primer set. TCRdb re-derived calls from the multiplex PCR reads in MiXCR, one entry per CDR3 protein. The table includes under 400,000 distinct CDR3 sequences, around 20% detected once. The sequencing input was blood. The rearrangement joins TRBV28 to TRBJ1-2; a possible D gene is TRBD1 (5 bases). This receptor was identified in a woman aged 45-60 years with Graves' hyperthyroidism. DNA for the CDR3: TGTGCCACACAGAGGGGCACTCTTGGGGGCTACACCTTC. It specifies CATQRGTLGGYTF.